A single sample gave rise to the 16 T cell receptor beta chains below, sequenced in a study of PD-1 blockade in classical Hodgkin lymphoma. Time point denoted: cycle 4 day 1 (C4D1), after 6 weeks of nivolumab. Following autologous stem cell transplantation, relapse occurred in every patient, and exposure to brentuximab vedotin varied. The data were produced by immunoSEQ multiplex PCR, yet TCRdb's version contains in-frame clones alone and is incomplete. The table shows 64,000 or so clones, with roughly 89% occurring only once. The starting material was peripheral blood mononuclear cells (PBMCs), obtained before the fourth cycle of nivolumab. The origin of the receptors is a human donor with classical Hodgkin lymphoma.

This clone was found a few times. This sequence joins TRBV6-1 and TRBJ1-5, with 7 nucleotides matching TRBD1. V shed 6 bases, J shed 4 bases, and the junction held 9 bases outside the gene matches. The CDR3 is made up of 15 amino acids. Germline-derived CDR1 and CDR2 are MNHNS and SASEGT. The CDR3 loop is CASRRDSGWNQPQHF. CDR3 nucleotides: TGTGCCAGCAGGAGGGACAGCGGGTGGAATCAGCCCCAGCATTTT.

This chain uses TRBV6-5 with TRBJ2-5; a possible D gene is TRBD1 (5 bases). This CDR3 has 16 residues. The germline V gene has CDR1 MNHEY and CDR2 SVGAGI. V was trimmed by 0 bases and J by 5 bases, leaving 16 bases between them. This CDR3 reads CASSYSRAGKGETQYF. The CDR3 DNA reads TGTGCCAGCAGTTACTCGAGAGCAGGGAAGGGGGAGACCCAGTACTTC.

The sample holds one count of this clone. The genes are TRBV25-1 and TRBJ1-1; D is uncertain. Germline CDR1 MGHDK, CDR2 SYGVNS. Trimming shortened V by 3 bases and J by 6 bases, and 5 bases separated the two germline ends. There are 11 residues in the CDR3. CDR3 amino acids: CASSDLAEAFF. DNA of the CDR3: TGTGCCAGCAGTGACTTGGCTGAAGCTTTCTTT.

This chain connects TRBV27 to TRBJ2-7, with D unclear. Germline CDR1 and CDR2: MNHEY and SMNVEV (reference sequence). The CDR3 runs to 14 residues. The V end was cut by 5 bases, the J end by 2 bases, with 13 bases between. This CDR3 is CASSPHSETYEQYF. In DNA form, the CDR3 reads TGTGCCAGCAGTCCACACTCGGAGACCTACGAGCAGTACTTC.

This clone was detected once. CDR3: CASSPDSPTYEQYF. For the CDR3, the DNA is TGCGCCAGCAGCCCGGACTCACCAACCTACGAGCAGTACTTC. The chain couples TRBV5-1 to TRBJ2-7, with D perhaps TRBD2 (5 bases). CDR3 length: 14 amino acids. CDR1 is SGHRS and CDR2 is YFSETQ in the germline V gene. Trimming took off 4 bases at V and 2 bases at J, with 13 bases between the two ends. Using reference TRBV5-1 and TRBJ2-7 for the parts outside the CDR3, the full variable domain is KAGVTQTPRYLIKTRGQQVTLSCSPISGHRSVSWYQQTPGQGLQFLFEYFSETQRNKGNFPGRFSGRQFSNSRSEMNVSTLELGDSALYLCASSPDSPTYEQYFGPGTRLTVT.

This sequence joins TRBV9 and TRBJ1-1; D is ambiguous. V lost 8 bases and J 1 base, leaving 6 bases between the germline ends. CDR1 SGDLS and CDR2 YYNGEE come from the germline V gene. The CDR3 has 11 amino acids. Here the CDR3 reads CASQRNTEAFF. DNA of the CDR3: TGTGCCAGTCAACGGAACACTGAAGCTTTCTTT.

V usage is TRBV11-2 and J usage is TRBJ1-1; TRBD1 matches at 8 bases. Germline CDR1 SGHAT, CDR2 FQNNGV. The CDR3 extends over 18 amino acids. After removal of 0 bases from V and 1 base from J, the junction contained 10 bases not matched to a gene. The CDR3 protein is CASSLDRNRGVANTEAFF. DNA of the CDR3: TGTGCCAGCAGCTTAGATCGAAACAGGGGGGTAGCGAACACTGAAGCTTTCTTT.

This chain connects TRBV7-9 to TRBJ2-7, with 7 bases that match TRBD1. Unmatched junction bases numbered 1, after V lost 8 bases and J lost 0 bases. Germline-derived CDR1 and CDR2 are SEHNR and FQNEAQ (reference sequence). CDR3 length: 12 residues. The CDR3 loop reads CASGDSSYEQYF. The CDR3 nucleotides are TGTGCCAGCGGGGACAGCTCCTACGAGCAGTACTTC.

In its sample, this clone was seen once. The chain recombines TRBV27 with TRBJ1-5, with TRBD1 as a possible D gene (5 bases). Germline V lookup: CDR1 MNHEY, CDR2 SMNVEV (reference sequence). The CDR3 has 12 residues. The ends were cut back, 8 bases at V and 10 bases at J, with 15 bases in the middle. CDR3 nucleotides: TGTGCCAGCCACCTGGTGGGGGGACCCCAGCATTTT. The encoded protein is CASHLVGGPQHF.

The CDR3 sequence is CAWSSPGHLTGELFF. In nucleotides, the CDR3 is TGTGCCTGGAGCTCCCCGGGACATCTCACCGGGGAGCTGTTTTTT. J is TRBJ2-2 and V is TRBV30; tentative D call: TRBD1 (6 bases). CDR1 GTSNPN and CDR2 SVGIG come from the germline V gene (reference sequence). This CDR3 spans 15 amino acids. V was cut by 3 bases and J by 4 bases, with 15 bases left in between. The full variable domain, completed using reference TRBV30 and TRBJ2-2, is SQTIHQWPATLVQPVGSPLSLECTVEGTSNPNLYWYRQAAGRGLQLLFYSVGIGQISSEVPQNLSASRPQDRQFILSSKKLLLSDSGFYLCAWSSPGHLTGELFFGEGSRLTVL.

The V and J genes are TRBV19 and TRBJ2-7, with D maybe TRBD1 (6 bases). CDR3 length: 15 residues. Germline V gene lookup returns CDR1 LNHDA and CDR2 SQIVND (reference sequence). V gave up 4 bases and J gave up 3 bases, with 16 bases separating them. CDR3 in amino acids: CASSTLWGLGYEQYF. For the CDR3, the DNA is TGTGCCAGTAGTACCCTTTGGGGGCTTGGCTACGAGCAGTACTTC.

CDR3 sequence (DNA): TGTGCCAGCCATACACGGGGCGGTGTCGAAAAACTGTTTTTT. As protein: CASHTRGGVEKLFF. J is TRBJ1-4 and V is TRBV6-1; the D gene is possibly TRBD1 (5 bases). This CDR3 comprises 14 residues. Looked up from germline, CDR1 is MNHNS and CDR2 is SASEGT. The V end lost 8 bases, the J end lost 8 bases, and 18 bases lay between the germline ends.

The V call is TRBV13, the J call TRBJ2-2; 12 bases agree with TRBD2. V lost 6 bases to trimming and J lost 0 bases; unmatched junction nucleotides: 14. Germline CDR1 and CDR2: PRHDT and FYEKMQ (reference sequence). CDR3 length equals 20 residues. In DNA form, the CDR3 reads TGTGCCAGCAGTTTGGGGCTAGCGGGGGGGCCCTTAACGAACACCGGGGAGCTGTTTTTT. Translated, it gives CASSLGLAGGPLTNTGELFF.

This clone was seen a few times. This sequence joins TRBV2 and TRBJ1-4, with D perhaps matching TRBD1 (6 bases). The CDR3 covers 13 residues. Deletions cut 8 bases from V and 8 bases from J, with 15 bases between. Germline V gene lookup returns CDR1 SNHLY and CDR2 FYNNEI. The CDR3 sequence is CASLRGGGEKLFF. CDR3 DNA sequence: TGTGCCAGCTTACGCGGGGGCGGCGAAAAACTGTTTTTT.

The V call is TRBV5-8, the J call TRBJ2-2, with TRBD1 matching over 9 bases. Unmatched junction bases numbered 5, after V lost 0 bases and J lost 5 bases. The CDR3 is made up of 16 amino acids. Germline V lookup: CDR1 SGHTS, CDR2 YDEGEE. The CDR3 here is CASSLAGTGRTGELFF. For the CDR3, the DNA is TGTGCCAGCAGCTTGGCCGGGACAGGGAGAACCGGGGAGCTGTTTTTT.

The rearrangement joins TRBV19 to TRBJ1-4; the D is unclear. V dropped 2 bases and J dropped 5 bases, with 6 bases sitting between them. The CDR3 has 13 residues. Germline V lookup: CDR1 LNHDA, CDR2 SQIVND (reference sequence). The CDR3 DNA sequence: TGTGCCAGTAGTATACTCTTGAATGAAAAACTGTTTTTT. This sequence encodes CASSILLNEKLFF.